One T cell receptor (beta chain) is described in this entry. Its antigen remains unknown. The CDR3 consists of 16 residues. Trimming removed 0 bases at V and 1 base at J, with 11 bases between. Germline CDR1 reads SGDLS; CDR2 reads YYNGEE. The sample comes from a study of STAT5B mutations in CD4+ large granular lymphocyte leukemia. The study's findings and limits: Compared with healthy controls (2/35), patient top clones favored TRBV06 (8/27).

Clones were read by immunoSEQ multiplex PCR, and TCRdb kept only the in-frame ones, dropping some. The data hold 4,600 or so clones, with around three quarters observed a single time. The TCR was taken from a man in his 70s with CD4+ T-cell large granular lymphocyte leukemia. Sequenced input: PBMCs. This chain connects TRBV9 to TRBJ2-1; D is possibly TRBD2 (7 bases). In DNA, the CDR3 is TGTGCCAGCAGCGTAGCAAGCGGGACATCCTACAATGAGCAGTTCTTC. This translates into CASSVASGTSYNEQFF.